Listed below are T cell receptor beta chains from one sample, sequenced in a study of OX40 agonist ivuxolimab in advanced cancers. Some clones are missing from TCRdb's copy, which holds only in-frame ones; the method was immunoSEQ multiplex PCR. In the table there are 100,000 to 130,000 clones, 85% to 95% of which are singletons. The material was CD4+ or CD8+ T cells sorted from blood, obtained in a trial of the OX40 agonist ivuxolimab. Receptors originate from an adult with an advanced solid tumor such as melanoma, head and neck, liver or kidney cancer. Each CDR3 is given with its conserved first and last residue. D genes are given only for firm matches. Size values are once, few and many counts, or a class for expanded clones, and some rows have none.

>-|TRBJ1-6|TRBV19|few
CASSIPNWNSPLHF
TGTGCCAGTAGTATTCCTAATTGGAATTCACCCCTCCACTTT
>TRBD2|TRBJ2-4|TRBV2|-
CASSLRTSENIQYF
TGTGCCAGCAGTCTCCGGACTAGTGAAAACATTCAGTACTTC
>TRBD2|TRBJ2-5|TRBV7-9|once
CASSPGLAEQETQYF
TGTGCCAGCAGCCCGGGACTAGCGGAACAAGAGACCCAGTACTTC
>-|TRBJ1-2|TRBV18|-
CASSLRNYGYTF
TGTGCCAGCTCGCTGAGGAACTATGGCTACACCTTC
>-|TRBJ1-2|TRBV9|-
CASSGGGLAHGYTF
TGTGCCAGCAGCGGGGGCGGTCTCGCCCATGGCTACACCTTC
>TRBD1|TRBJ1-3|TRBV19|-
CASSDGQVFAGNTIYF
TGTGCCAGTAGTGATGGACAGGTTTTTGCTGGAAACACCATATATTTT
>TRBD1|TRBJ1-3|TRBV5-6|-
CASSGDSSWPGNTIYF
TGTGCCAGCAGCGGGGACAGTTCATGGCCCGGAAACACCATATATTTT
>TRBD1|TRBJ2-1|TRBV5-4|-
CASSWTGEQFF
TGTGCCAGCAGCTGGACAGGAGAGCAGTTCTTC
>-|TRBJ1-4|TRBV18|-
CASSLQVANEKLFF
TGTGCCAGCTCACTCCAGGTTGCCAATGAAAAACTGTTTTTT
>TRBD1|TRBJ2-1|TRBV10-2|-
CASSVRDRGGGEQFF
TGCGCCAGCAGTGTCCGTGACAGGGGGGGTGGTGAGCAGTTCTTC
>TRBD1|TRBJ1-2|TRBV5-4|-
CASRRQGYGYTF
TGTGCCAGCAGGCGACAGGGCTATGGCTACACCTTC
>-|TRBJ1-1|TRBV5-1|once
CASSSFQGNTEAFF
TGCGCCAGCAGCTCATTTCAGGGGAACACTGAAGCTTTCTTT
>TRBD1|TRBJ1-4|TRBV10-3|-
CAISDEPGQGDGKLFF
TGTGCCATCAGTGATGAGCCGGGACAGGGAGATGGAAAACTGTTTTTT
>TRBD1|TRBJ1-2|TRBV5-1|-
CASSKILTGGHGYTF
TGCGCCAGCAGCAAGATATTGACAGGGGGCCATGGCTACACCTTC
>TRBD1|TRBJ2-7|TRBV27|-
CASSRTGGDEQYF
TGTGCCAGCAGTAGGACAGGGGGCGACGAGCAGTACTTC
>-|TRBJ1-6|TRBV6-5|-
CASRPPGGSPLHF
TGTGCCAGCAGACCCCCGGGGGGGTCACCCCTCCACTTT
>-|TRBJ2-1|TRBV30|-
CAWSPGPPEVEQFF
TGTGCCTGGAGTCCCGGACCGCCGGAAGTTGAGCAGTTCTTC
>-|TRBJ1-4|TRBV30|-
CAWSGRAGEKLFF
TGTGCCTGGAGTGGAAGGGCGGGTGAAAAACTGTTTTTT
>-|TRBJ1-5|TRBV2|few
CASSLREAQHF
TGTGCCAGCAGTCTCAGGGAGGCCCAGCATTTT
>-|TRBJ2-1|TRBV29-1|-
CSVGEGGEQFF
TGCAGCGTTGGGGAAGGGGGTGAGCAGTTCTTC
>-|TRBJ1-3|TRBV2|once
CASSSDRYSGNTIYF
TGTGCCAGCAGTTCAGACAGATACTCTGGAAACACCATATATTTT
>-|TRBJ1-6|TRBV7-9|-
CASSSATGVGSPLHF
TGTGCCAGCAGCTCCGCGACAGGTGTAGGTTCACCCCTCCACTTT
>-|TRBJ1-2|TRBV28|-
CASSLEAYGYTF
TGTGCCAGCAGTTTGGAGGCTTATGGCTACACCTTC
>-|TRBJ1-5|TRBV28|-
CASSLGSNQPQHF
TGTGCCAGCAGTTTAGGTTCAAATCAGCCCCAGCATTTT
>TRBD2|TRBJ2-2|TRBV11-2|-
CASSSYSGRASGELFF
TGTGCCAGCAGCTCTTATAGCGGGAGGGCCAGCGGGGAGCTGTTTTTT
>-|TRBJ2-1|TRBV18|-
CASSPPGGDSYNEQFF
TGTGCCAGCTCACCACCGGGCGGGGACAGCTACAATGAGCAGTTCTTC
>TRBD1|TRBJ2-7|TRBV5-6|-
CASSSLGQGRDEQYF
TGTGCCAGCAGCAGCCTAGGACAGGGGCGGGACGAGCAGTACTTC
>-|TRBJ2-1|TRBV10-3|-
CAISELADYNEQFF
TGTGCCATCAGTGAGCTAGCAGACTACAATGAGCAGTTCTTC
>-|TRBJ2-5|TRBV7-8|-
CASSPRGGETQYF
TGTGCCAGCAGCCCCAGGGGTGGGGAGACCCAGTACTTC